Sequencing of this TCR beta chain was carried out in a study of OX40 agonist ivuxolimab in advanced cancers. After removal of 0 bases from V and 3 bases from J, the junction contained 1 base not matched to a gene. This CDR3 contains 15 residues. The germline gives CDR1 GTSNPN, CDR2 SVGIG (reference sequence). Some clones are missing from TCRdb's copy, which holds only in-frame ones; the method was immunoSEQ multiplex PCR. In the table there are roughly 62,000 clones, 70% to 90% of which are singletons. The J gene is TRBJ2-7, the V gene TRBV30, with TRBD2 identical over 14 bases. The specimen was CD4+ or CD8+ T cells sorted from blood, collected in a trial of the OX40 agonist ivuxolimab. This clonotype was obtained from an adult with an advanced solid tumor such as melanoma, head and neck, liver or kidney cancer. CDR3 region: CAWSVGTSGSYEQYF. The CDR3 bases are TGTGCCTGGAGTGTAGGGACTAGCGGGAGCTACGAGCAGTACTTC.